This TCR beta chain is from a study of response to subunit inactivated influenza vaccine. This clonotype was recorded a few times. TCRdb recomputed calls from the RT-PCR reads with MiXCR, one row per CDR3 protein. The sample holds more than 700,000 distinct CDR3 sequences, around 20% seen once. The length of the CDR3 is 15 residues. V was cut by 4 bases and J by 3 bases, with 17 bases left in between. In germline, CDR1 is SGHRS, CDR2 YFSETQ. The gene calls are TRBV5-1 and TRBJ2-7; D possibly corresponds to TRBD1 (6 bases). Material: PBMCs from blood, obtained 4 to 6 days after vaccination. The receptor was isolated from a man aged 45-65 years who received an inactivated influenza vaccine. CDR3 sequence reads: CASSLTGTPYYEQYF. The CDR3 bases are TGCGCCAGCAGCCTTACCGGGACACCGTACTACGAGCAGTACTTC.